Listed below are T cell receptor beta chains from one sample, sequenced in a study of metastatic and nonmetastatic thyroid tumors. MiXCR was used by TCRdb to re-call the PCR reads. The sample comprises about 93,000 clones, more than 9.5% of which are singletons, and about 11% rests with the top ten. The source material was blood. The receptors stem from a female donor with papillary thyroid cancer or a benign thyroid nodule (not recorded which). Some clones in this sample may be carry-over from other donors' samples. Each CDR3 is given with its conserved first and last residue. Each record gives: J gene, clone size, D gene, V gene, CDR3 DNA, CDR3 protein. D genes are given only for firm matches. Size tells how often a clone was seen (once, few, many) or the class of an expanded clone, and some rows leave it out.

j_gene: TRBJ2-1; abundance: many; d_gene: TRBD2; v_gene: TRBV5-4; CDR3nt: TGTGCCAGCAGCTTGGGCGGGGGGCGCTCCTCCTACAATGAGCAGTTCTTC; CDR3aa: CASSLGGGRSSYNEQFF
j_gene: TRBJ2-5; abundance: many; d_gene: TRBD2; v_gene: TRBV24-1; CDR3nt: TGTGCCACCAGTGATTGGGGCAACAGCGGGGTACAAGAGACCCAGTACTTC; CDR3aa: CATSDWGNSGVQETQYF
j_gene: TRBJ1-2; abundance: NA; d_gene: NA; v_gene: TRBV20-1; CDR3nt: TGCAGTGCTATAGATTCCGTACACGGCCACTATTGCTACACCTTC; CDR3aa: CSAIDSVHGHYCYTF
j_gene: TRBJ2-6; abundance: NA; d_gene: NA; v_gene: TRBV19; CDR3nt: TGTGCCAGTAGCAGGTTCTCTGGGGCCAAAATCCTGACTTTC; CDR3aa: CASSRFSGAKILTF
j_gene: TRBJ2-1; abundance: many; d_gene: TRBD2; v_gene: TRBV9; CDR3nt: TGTGCCAGCAGCCCATCGACTAGCAGATACAATGAGCAGTTCTTC; CDR3aa: CASSPSTSRYNEQFF
j_gene: TRBJ2-7; abundance: few; d_gene: NA; v_gene: TRBV7-6; CDR3nt: TGTGCCAGCAGCTCTGGTCACGAGCAGTACTTC; CDR3aa: CASSSGHEQYF
j_gene: TRBJ1-2; abundance: few; d_gene: NA; v_gene: TRBV25-1; CDR3nt: TGTGCCAGCAGTTATGGAGACAGCCGTATCATTAACTATGGCTACACCTTC; CDR3aa: CASSYGDSRIINYGYTF
j_gene: TRBJ2-7; abundance: many; d_gene: NA; v_gene: TRBV20-1; CDR3nt: TGCAGTGCTAGTCGTCAGGCTTCCACCGAGCAGTACTTC; CDR3aa: CSASRQASTEQYF
j_gene: TRBJ1-5; abundance: many; d_gene: TRBD1; v_gene: TRBV6-1; CDR3nt: TGTGCCAGCAGTGCCCGGACAGGGGAGGTTCAGCCCCAGCATTTT; CDR3aa: CASSARTGEVQPQHF
j_gene: TRBJ1-1; abundance: NA; d_gene: NA; v_gene: TRBV5-4; CDR3nt: TGTGCCAGCAGCTCAAGAGACATTGAAGCTTTCTTT; CDR3aa: CASSSRDIEAFF
j_gene: TRBJ1-6; abundance: many; d_gene: TRBD1; v_gene: TRBV5-6; CDR3nt: TGTGCCAGCAGCCGGACAGGGATTAATTCACCCCTCCACTTT; CDR3aa: CASSRTGINSPLHF
j_gene: TRBJ2-2; abundance: many; d_gene: TRBD1; v_gene: TRBV28; CDR3nt: TGTGCCGCCCGGACAGGAGGAGCCGGGGAGCTGTTTTTT; CDR3aa: CAARTGGAGELFF
j_gene: TRBJ1-1; abundance: many; d_gene: TRBD1; v_gene: TRBV20-1; CDR3nt: TGCAGTGCTCTACAGGGGGCAACTGAAGCTTTCTTT; CDR3aa: CSALQGATEAFF
j_gene: TRBJ1-4; abundance: many; d_gene: NA; v_gene: TRBV25-1; CDR3nt: TGTGCCAGCAGCCCCCAGGGAGCGGCTAATGAAAAACTGTTTTTT; CDR3aa: CASSPQGAANEKLFF
j_gene: TRBJ2-7; abundance: few; d_gene: NA; v_gene: TRBV7-2; CDR3nt: TGTGCCAGCAGGGCGTGGGTCTACGAGCAGTACTTC; CDR3aa: CASRAWVYEQYF
j_gene: TRBJ2-7; abundance: many; d_gene: NA; v_gene: TRBV7-2; CDR3nt: TGTGCCAGCAGCTTAAGTGGCTACGAGCAGTACTTC; CDR3aa: CASSLSGYEQYF
j_gene: TRBJ1-5; abundance: many; d_gene: NA; v_gene: TRBV20-1; CDR3nt: TGCAGTGCTAGTCCGGGGAACAATCAGCCCCAGCATTTT; CDR3aa: CSASPGNNQPQHF
j_gene: TRBJ2-5; abundance: many; d_gene: NA; v_gene: TRBV27; CDR3nt: TGTGCCAGCAGTTTAAATCACCCTGGGACAGCGGGGACGTACCAAGAGACCCAGTACTTC; CDR3aa: CASSLNHPGTAGTYQETQYF
j_gene: TRBJ2-1; abundance: many; d_gene: NA; v_gene: TRBV4-1; CDR3nt: TGCGCCAGCAGCCAAGACACTGGGGATGAGCAGTTCTTC; CDR3aa: CASSQDTGDEQFF
j_gene: TRBJ2-7; abundance: many; d_gene: TRBD2; v_gene: TRBV20-1; CDR3nt: TGCAGTGCTGAAAGGACTAGCGGGGGATACGAGCAGTACTTC; CDR3aa: CSAERTSGGYEQYF
j_gene: TRBJ2-1; abundance: many; d_gene: NA; v_gene: TRBV29-1; CDR3nt: TGCAGCGTTGAAGGTATGGCAGGATTCTCCTACAATGAGCAGTTCTTC; CDR3aa: CSVEGMAGFSYNEQFF
j_gene: TRBJ1-2; abundance: NA; d_gene: NA; v_gene: TRBV30; CDR3nt: TGTGCCTGGAGTGCCGTTGGATTACCAGGGAGAGGATACACCTTC; CDR3aa: CAWSAVGLPGRGYTF
j_gene: TRBJ1-5; abundance: many; d_gene: NA; v_gene: TRBV6-1; CDR3nt: TGTGCCAGCAGTGAACATATTACGGGGACGACTAGCAATCAGCCCCAGCATTTT; CDR3aa: CASSEHITGTTSNQPQHF
j_gene: TRBJ2-1; abundance: many; d_gene: NA; v_gene: TRBV4-1; CDR3nt: TGCGCCAGCAGCCACCCGGACGACTACCTGAATGAGCAGTTCTTC; CDR3aa: CASSHPDDYLNEQFF
j_gene: TRBJ2-2; abundance: many; d_gene: NA; v_gene: TRBV12-3/TRBV12-4; CDR3nt: TGTGCCAGCCAACACCGGACTCTCTCCGGGGAGCTGTTTTTT; CDR3aa: CASQHRTLSGELFF
j_gene: TRBJ1-1; abundance: many; d_gene: NA; v_gene: TRBV5-6; CDR3nt: TGTGCCAGCAGCTTGGTAGGCAATGGGAACACTGAAGCTTTCTTT; CDR3aa: CASSLVGNGNTEAFF
j_gene: TRBJ2-3; abundance: NA; d_gene: NA; v_gene: TRBV18; CDR3nt: TGTGCCAGCTCATCCCTAGCGCAGGCAGTGTATAGCAATCAGCCCCAGTATTTT; CDR3aa: CASSSLAQAVYSNQPQYF
j_gene: TRBJ1-6; abundance: few; d_gene: NA; v_gene: TRBV6-1; CDR3nt: TGTGCCAGCAGTGACAGGGATAATTCACCCCTCCACTTT; CDR3aa: CASSDRDNSPLHF
j_gene: TRBJ2-3; abundance: many; d_gene: TRBD1; v_gene: TRBV7-9; CDR3nt: TGTGCCAGCAGACAGGGGGATACGCAGTATTTT; CDR3aa: CASRQGDTQYF
j_gene: TRBJ2-4; abundance: many; d_gene: NA; v_gene: TRBV5-5; CDR3nt: TGTGCCAGCAGCTTGGGCGGGGACCTAGCCAAAAACATTCAGTACTTC; CDR3aa: CASSLGGDLAKNIQYF
j_gene: TRBJ1-6; abundance: many; d_gene: NA; v_gene: TRBV3-1; CDR3nt: TGTGCCAGCAGCCAAGAACAGGATAATTCACCCCTCCACTTT; CDR3aa: CASSQEQDNSPLHF
j_gene: TRBJ1-5; abundance: many; d_gene: TRBD1; v_gene: TRBV19; CDR3nt: TGTGCCAGTAGGACAGGGGGGAGTAGCAATCAGCCCCAGCATTTT; CDR3aa: CASRTGGSSNQPQHF
j_gene: TRBJ1-6; abundance: many; d_gene: NA; v_gene: TRBV5-1; CDR3nt: TGCGCCAGCAGCTTGGCCCCGGGCCTTGGGAATTCACCCCTCCACTTT; CDR3aa: CASSLAPGLGNSPLHF
j_gene: TRBJ1-2; abundance: NA; d_gene: NA; v_gene: TRBV30; CDR3nt: TGTGCCTGGAGGGGTCCTAGGGGCCCGCGGAATTATGGCTACACCTTC; CDR3aa: CAWRGPRGPRNYGYTF
j_gene: TRBJ2-3; abundance: many; d_gene: NA; v_gene: TRBV20-1; CDR3nt: TGCAGTGCTCATGGACCTACCTCAGATACGCAGTATTTT; CDR3aa: CSAHGPTSDTQYF
j_gene: TRBJ2-5; abundance: many; d_gene: TRBD1; v_gene: TRBV2; CDR3nt: TGTGCCAGCAGCGGGACAGGGTTCCAAGAGACCCAGTACTTC; CDR3aa: CASSGTGFQETQYF
j_gene: TRBJ2-7; abundance: many; d_gene: TRBD1; v_gene: TRBV7-2; CDR3nt: TGTGCCAGCAGCTTAACCGGGACAGGGGGCTACGAGCAGTACTTC; CDR3aa: CASSLTGTGGYEQYF
j_gene: TRBJ1-3; abundance: many; d_gene: NA; v_gene: TRBV6-1; CDR3nt: TGTGCCAGCAGTTCCGGGATCCTCTCTGGAAACACCATATATTTT; CDR3aa: CASSSGILSGNTIYF
j_gene: TRBJ2-5; abundance: NA; d_gene: TRBD2; v_gene: TRBV20-1; CDR3nt: TGCAGTGCTTACCCTAGCGGGAGGACAGCAGAGACCCAGTATTTC; CDR3aa: CSAYPSGRTAETQYF
j_gene: TRBJ2-7; abundance: many; d_gene: NA; v_gene: TRBV6-2/TRBV6-3; CDR3nt: TGTGCCAGCACGGGTCGTGGATATCCCTGGGGGTACGAGCAGTACTTC; CDR3aa: CASTGRGYPWGYEQYF
j_gene: TRBJ1-6; abundance: many; d_gene: NA; v_gene: TRBV6-1; CDR3nt: TGTGCCAGCAGCCTCGATCACCCGGGGTCACCCCTCCACTTT; CDR3aa: CASSLDHPGSPLHF
j_gene: TRBJ2-3; abundance: many; d_gene: TRBD2; v_gene: TRBV11-2; CDR3nt: TGTGCCAGCAGCGTGGGACTAGCGGGAGGGGGAACAGATACGCAGTATTTT; CDR3aa: CASSVGLAGGGTDTQYF
j_gene: TRBJ2-3; abundance: many; d_gene: NA; v_gene: TRBV27; CDR3nt: TGTGCCAGCAGTTTATTTCACTCGGTGGGTACGCAGTATTTT; CDR3aa: CASSLFHSVGTQYF
j_gene: TRBJ1-1; abundance: many; d_gene: NA; v_gene: TRBV7-2; CDR3nt: TGTGCCAGCAGCTTGGGGACGGCGAACACTGAAGCTTTCTTT; CDR3aa: CASSLGTANTEAFF
j_gene: TRBJ1-1; abundance: NA; d_gene: NA; v_gene: TRBV24-1; CDR3nt: TGTGCCACCATTGATTCTTTTGGCCGGAGAAAGGCTTTCTTT; CDR3aa: CATIDSFGRRKAFF
j_gene: TRBJ1-5; abundance: many; d_gene: TRBD1; v_gene: TRBV11-2; CDR3nt: TGTGCCAGCAGCTTGTCCGGGACAGCCCCCGGGCAGCCCCAGCATTTT; CDR3aa: CASSLSGTAPGQPQHF
j_gene: TRBJ1-1; abundance: many; d_gene: NA; v_gene: TRBV6-6; CDR3nt: TGTGCCAGCAGTTACGCGGGGGTGAACACTGAAGCTTTCTTT; CDR3aa: CASSYAGVNTEAFF
j_gene: TRBJ2-7; abundance: few; d_gene: NA; v_gene: TRBV2; CDR3nt: TGTGCCAGCAGTGAAACCCAGGGAGGCCACGAGCAGTACTTC; CDR3aa: CASSETQGGHEQYF
j_gene: TRBJ2-7; abundance: NA; d_gene: TRBD1; v_gene: TRBV7-7; CDR3nt: TGTGCTAGCAGTAGGGACAGGGGGGCTTACGAGCAGTACTTC; CDR3aa: CASSRDRGAYEQYF
j_gene: TRBJ1-6; abundance: NA; d_gene: TRBD1; v_gene: TRBV28; CDR3nt: TGTGCCAGCAGTGCATCGTACAGGGGGCGACGGTCACCCCTCCACTTT; CDR3aa: CASSASYRGRRSPLHF
j_gene: TRBJ2-7; abundance: NA; d_gene: TRBD1; v_gene: TRBV9; CDR3nt: TGTGCCAGCATCCCCGGTAGGACAGGGAATCACGAGCAGTACTTC; CDR3aa: CASIPGRTGNHEQYF
j_gene: TRBJ2-1; abundance: many; d_gene: NA; v_gene: TRBV7-3; CDR3nt: TGTGCCAGCAGCTCGGGACACTCCTCCTACAATGAGCAGTTCTTC; CDR3aa: CASSSGHSSYNEQFF
j_gene: TRBJ2-1; abundance: many; d_gene: NA; v_gene: TRBV14; CDR3nt: TGTGCCAGCAGCCATATTGAGCAGTTCTTC; CDR3aa: CASSHIEQFF
j_gene: TRBJ2-7; abundance: many; d_gene: NA; v_gene: TRBV30; CDR3nt: TGTGCCTGGAGTGCCCCCCCACAGGGAAATCTACGAGGGGAGCAGTACTTC; CDR3aa: CAWSAPPQGNLRGEQYF
j_gene: TRBJ1-1; abundance: many; d_gene: NA; v_gene: TRBV27; CDR3nt: TGTGCCAGCACCACCTCTGCGGTTAATCCTGAAGCTTTCTTT; CDR3aa: CASTTSAVNPEAFF